Listed below are T cell receptor beta chains from one sample, sequenced in a study of identical twins. One entry per CDR3 protein results from TCRdb running MiXCR on the 5' RACE reads. The data hold hundreds of thousands of distinct CDR3 sequences, with approximately 7% observed a single time. The same data also went into a second study, on yellow fever vaccine responses in identical twins.

The source material was memory (CD45RO+) T cells sorted from blood. These receptors all stem from a young woman in good health. The CDR3 runs from the conserved cysteine through the conserved F or W. Fields, in order: clone size, J gene, V gene, D gene, CDR3 protein, CDR3 DNA. A D gene is named only where the DNA matches it firmly. Clone size, where shown, is once, few, many, or a class for clones that have expanded.

clone_size: many
j_call: TRBJ2-2
v_call: TRBV7-9
d_call: NA
cdr3_aa: CASSILTAANTGELFF
cdr3_nt: TGTGCCAGCAGCATACTGACAGCCGCGAACACCGGGGAGCTGTTTTTT

clone_size: many
j_call: TRBJ2-3
v_call: TRBV12-3/TRBV12-4
d_call: NA
cdr3_aa: CASSRRVGTDTQYF
cdr3_nt: TGTGCCAGCAGCCGCCGAGTGGGCACAGATACGCAGTATTTT

clone_size: many
j_call: TRBJ2-5
v_call: TRBV5-1
d_call: TRBD2
cdr3_aa: CASSLSAGGLETQYF
cdr3_nt: TGCGCCAGCAGCTTATCCGCGGGAGGGTTGGAGACCCAGTACTTC

clone_size: NA
j_call: TRBJ1-3
v_call: TRBV12-3/TRBV12-4
d_call: NA
cdr3_aa: CASSSGSSGNTIYF
cdr3_nt: TGTGCCAGCAGTTCGGGGAGCTCTGGAAACACCATATATTTT

clone_size: few
j_call: TRBJ2-1
v_call: TRBV6-1
d_call: TRBD1
cdr3_aa: CASNDRGINYNEQFF
cdr3_nt: TGTGCCAGCAACGACAGGGGGATCAACTACAATGAGCAGTTCTTC

clone_size: many
j_call: TRBJ1-5
v_call: TRBV6-6
d_call: NA
cdr3_aa: CASSPQGDQPQHF
cdr3_nt: TGTGCCAGCAGTCCTCAGGGAGATCAGCCCCAGCATTTT

clone_size: few
j_call: TRBJ1-2
v_call: TRBV5-6
d_call: NA
cdr3_aa: CASSDDANYGYTF
cdr3_nt: TGTGCCAGCAGCGACGACGCTAACTATGGCTACACCTTC

clone_size: few
j_call: TRBJ2-6
v_call: TRBV19
d_call: NA
cdr3_aa: CASSIYHSGANVLTF
cdr3_nt: TGTGCCAGTAGTATATACCACTCTGGGGCCAACGTCCTGACTTTC

clone_size: many
j_call: TRBJ1-5
v_call: TRBV12-3/TRBV12-4
d_call: NA
cdr3_aa: CASRGGGALHQPQHF
cdr3_nt: TGTGCCAGCAGGGGAGGTGGGGCACTTCATCAGCCCCAGCATTTT

clone_size: many
j_call: TRBJ1-4
v_call: TRBV11-2
d_call: TRBD1
cdr3_aa: CASSFSGTGFRDEKLFF
cdr3_nt: TGTGCCAGCAGCTTCTCCGGGACAGGATTCAGGGATGAAAAACTGTTTTTT

clone_size: NA
j_call: TRBJ2-1
v_call: TRBV6-5
d_call: NA
cdr3_aa: CASSNSAPGRNNEQFF
cdr3_nt: TGTGCCAGCAGCAACTCTGCCCCGGGACGCAACAATGAGCAGTTCTTC

clone_size: few
j_call: TRBJ1-5
v_call: TRBV2
d_call: NA
cdr3_aa: CASNTEQNQPQHF
cdr3_nt: TGTGCCAGCAACACAGAGCAAAATCAGCCCCAGCATTTT

clone_size: few
j_call: TRBJ2-5
v_call: TRBV5-5
d_call: NA
cdr3_aa: CASSLGGSGVETQYF
cdr3_nt: TGTGCCAGCAGCTTGGGGGGATCCGGGGTAGAGACCCAGTACTTC

clone_size: many
j_call: TRBJ2-7
v_call: TRBV12-3/TRBV12-4
d_call: NA
cdr3_aa: CASSLLWSNSYEQYF
cdr3_nt: TGTGCCAGCAGTTTGTTATGGAGTAACTCCTACGAGCAGTACTTC

clone_size: many
j_call: TRBJ2-7
v_call: TRBV12-3/TRBV12-4
d_call: NA
cdr3_aa: CASSLGGLEQYF
cdr3_nt: TGTGCCAGCAGTTTAGGCGGACTCGAGCAGTACTTC

clone_size: few
j_call: TRBJ1-1
v_call: TRBV14
d_call: NA
cdr3_aa: CASSRRGKKDTEAFF
cdr3_nt: TGTGCCAGCAGCCGCCGGGGGAAAAAGGACACTGAAGCTTTCTTT

clone_size: few
j_call: TRBJ2-5
v_call: TRBV6-2/TRBV6-3
d_call: TRBD2
cdr3_aa: CASRAGTSGRETQYF
cdr3_nt: TGTGCCAGCAGAGCCGGGACTAGCGGTAGGGAGACCCAGTACTTC

clone_size: many
j_call: TRBJ2-3
v_call: TRBV12-3/TRBV12-4
d_call: TRBD2
cdr3_aa: CASSNIAGVTDTQYF
cdr3_nt: TGTGCCAGCAGCAATATAGCGGGGGTCACAGATACGCAGTATTTT

clone_size: many
j_call: TRBJ2-2
v_call: TRBV5-1
d_call: NA
cdr3_aa: CASSLAGLTDRIKPYANTGELFF
cdr3_nt: TGCGCCAGCAGCTTGGCCGGATTGACCGACAGGATAAAACCTTACGCGAACACCGGGGAGCTGTTTTTT

clone_size: many
j_call: TRBJ2-1
v_call: TRBV29-1
d_call: TRBD2
cdr3_aa: CSVAGGSSYNEQFF
cdr3_nt: TGCAGCGTTGCGGGAGGGAGCTCCTACAATGAGCAGTTCTTC

clone_size: many
j_call: TRBJ1-1
v_call: TRBV18
d_call: TRBD1
cdr3_aa: CASSLGQGDTEAFF
cdr3_nt: TGTGCCAGCTCACTGGGGCAGGGGGACACTGAAGCTTTCTTT

clone_size: NA
j_call: TRBJ2-6
v_call: TRBV6-1
d_call: NA
cdr3_aa: CASSPMGTPGANVLTF
cdr3_nt: TGTGCCAGCAGCCCAATGGGGACCCCTGGGGCCAACGTCCTGACTTTC

clone_size: many
j_call: TRBJ2-7
v_call: TRBV2
d_call: TRBD2
cdr3_aa: CASSEAWLAATYEQYF
cdr3_nt: TGTGCCAGCAGTGAGGCTTGGCTAGCGGCAACCTACGAGCAGTACTTC

clone_size: few
j_call: TRBJ2-1
v_call: TRBV5-5
d_call: TRBD2
cdr3_aa: CASSRSGGSQNEQFF
cdr3_nt: TGTGCCAGCAGCCGTAGCGGGGGGTCGCAAAATGAGCAGTTCTTC

clone_size: many
j_call: TRBJ2-3
v_call: TRBV29-1
d_call: TRBD2
cdr3_aa: CSVGGRLATDTQYF
cdr3_nt: TGCAGCGTTGGAGGTCGACTAGCGACAGATACGCAGTATTTT

clone_size: few
j_call: TRBJ2-2
v_call: TRBV6-1
d_call: NA
cdr3_aa: CASRTALGRMNTGELFF
cdr3_nt: TGTGCCAGCAGGACCGCGCTCGGAAGGATGAACACCGGGGAGCTGTTTTTT

clone_size: many
j_call: TRBJ2-3
v_call: TRBV7-8
d_call: NA
cdr3_aa: CASSRSTARDTQYF
cdr3_nt: TGTGCCAGCAGCCGTTCGACTGCCAGGGATACGCAGTATTTT

clone_size: many
j_call: TRBJ2-1
v_call: TRBV5-1
d_call: NA
cdr3_aa: CASSSVGTDYNEQFF
cdr3_nt: TGCGCCAGCAGCTCGGTGGGGACGGACTACAATGAGCAGTTCTTC

clone_size: many
j_call: TRBJ2-3
v_call: TRBV29-1
d_call: NA
cdr3_aa: CSVPGVVQDTQYF
cdr3_nt: TGCAGCGTCCCAGGAGTCGTCCAAGATACGCAGTATTTT

clone_size: NA
j_call: TRBJ1-5
v_call: TRBV5-5
d_call: TRBD1
cdr3_aa: CASSLGDRGQPQHF
cdr3_nt: TGTGCCAGCAGCTTGGGGGACAGGGGTCAGCCCCAGCATTTT

clone_size: NA
j_call: TRBJ1-2
v_call: TRBV4-1
d_call: TRBD1
cdr3_aa: CASSREGTGVTYGYTF
cdr3_nt: TGCGCCAGCAGCCGAGAAGGGACAGGGGTTACCTATGGCTACACCTTC

clone_size: few
j_call: TRBJ2-7
v_call: TRBV29-1
d_call: TRBD2
cdr3_aa: CSVFTSGSYEQYF
cdr3_nt: TGCAGCGTTTTCACTAGCGGCTCCTACGAGCAGTACTTC

clone_size: NA
j_call: TRBJ2-1
v_call: TRBV6-1
d_call: TRBD1
cdr3_aa: CASSHDRGRYNEQFF
cdr3_nt: TGTGCCAGCAGCCACGACAGGGGGCGTTACAATGAGCAGTTCTTC

clone_size: few
j_call: TRBJ2-1
v_call: TRBV5-1
d_call: TRBD2
cdr3_aa: CASSLDKLTSGGASYNEQFF
cdr3_nt: TGCGCCAGCAGCTTGGACAAACTAACTAGCGGGGGGGCCAGCTACAATGAGCAGTTCTTC

clone_size: many
j_call: TRBJ2-5
v_call: TRBV29-1
d_call: NA
cdr3_aa: CSVEWGQKETQYF
cdr3_nt: TGCAGCGTTGAATGGGGACAAAAAGAGACCCAGTACTTC

clone_size: few
j_call: TRBJ2-3
v_call: TRBV28
d_call: NA
cdr3_aa: CASTTGAVRGTQYF
cdr3_nt: TGTGCCAGCACCACAGGGGCGGTCCGGGGGACGCAGTATTTT

clone_size: NA
j_call: TRBJ1-1
v_call: TRBV20-1
d_call: NA
cdr3_aa: CSARNGGGTEAFF
cdr3_nt: TGCAGTGCCCGCAACGGCGGGGGCACTGAAGCTTTCTTT

clone_size: many
j_call: TRBJ2-5
v_call: TRBV4-2
d_call: NA
cdr3_aa: CASRRGARYEETQYF
cdr3_nt: TGTGCCAGCAGACGGGGGGCCCGTTATGAAGAGACCCAGTACTTC

clone_size: NA
j_call: TRBJ1-2
v_call: TRBV28
d_call: NA
cdr3_aa: CASGYGRAGYTF
cdr3_nt: TGTGCCAGCGGCTACGGCCGGGCTGGCTACACCTTC